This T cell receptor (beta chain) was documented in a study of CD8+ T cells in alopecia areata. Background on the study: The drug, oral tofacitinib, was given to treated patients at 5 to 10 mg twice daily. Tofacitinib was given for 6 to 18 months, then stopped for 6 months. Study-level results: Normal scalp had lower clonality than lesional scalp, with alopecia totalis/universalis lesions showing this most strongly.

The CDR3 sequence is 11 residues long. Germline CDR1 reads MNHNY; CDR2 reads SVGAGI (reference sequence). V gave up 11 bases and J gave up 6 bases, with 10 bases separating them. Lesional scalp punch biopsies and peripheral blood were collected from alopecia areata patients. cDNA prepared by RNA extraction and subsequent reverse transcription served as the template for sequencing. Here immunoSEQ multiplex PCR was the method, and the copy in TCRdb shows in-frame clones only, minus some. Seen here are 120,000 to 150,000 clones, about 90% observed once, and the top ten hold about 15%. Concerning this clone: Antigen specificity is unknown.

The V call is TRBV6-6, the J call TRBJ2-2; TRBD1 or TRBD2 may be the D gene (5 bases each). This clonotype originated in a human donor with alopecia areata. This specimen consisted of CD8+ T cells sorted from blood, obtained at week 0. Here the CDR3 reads CAVWGSGELFF. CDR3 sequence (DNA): TGTGCCGTGTGGGGGTCCGGGGAGCTGTTTTTT.